The clone carrying this T cell receptor beta chain was observed a handful of times. Its cognate antigen is unknown. Germline trimming cut 1 base from V and 3 bases from J; bases unmatched to any gene: 5. Germline CDR1 reads MNHEY; CDR2 reads SVGEGT. The CDR3 consists of 17 residues. This sample stems from a study of blood T cells in healthy people across ages. Looking at the study overall: About one barcoded beta molecule per two T cells came from capture by template switching.

At least 6 million PBMCs were isolated per sample. Combining a sample-barcoded 5' primer with a J-beta primer mix, a second PCR ran for roughly 7 to 12 cycles. Each CDR3 protein gets one entry after TCRdb re-called the 5' RACE reads with MiXCR. This sample has about 1.8 million distinct CDR3 sequences, with about 50% found just once. Study findings and constraints: Possibly, changes in expanded clonotypes were confounded because donor CMV status was unknown. Naive T cell percentage strongly correlated with TCR beta diversity.

The source of this sequence is a woman aged 40 to 49 in good health. This chain links TRBV6-2 or TRBV6-3 with TRBJ2-6; 8 bases are a match to TRBD1. The specimen was blood. As DNA, the CDR3 is TGTGCCAGCAGTTACTTGTCAGGGGGCGGTGGGGCCAACGTCCTGACTTTC. Translation: CASSYLSGGGGANVLTF.